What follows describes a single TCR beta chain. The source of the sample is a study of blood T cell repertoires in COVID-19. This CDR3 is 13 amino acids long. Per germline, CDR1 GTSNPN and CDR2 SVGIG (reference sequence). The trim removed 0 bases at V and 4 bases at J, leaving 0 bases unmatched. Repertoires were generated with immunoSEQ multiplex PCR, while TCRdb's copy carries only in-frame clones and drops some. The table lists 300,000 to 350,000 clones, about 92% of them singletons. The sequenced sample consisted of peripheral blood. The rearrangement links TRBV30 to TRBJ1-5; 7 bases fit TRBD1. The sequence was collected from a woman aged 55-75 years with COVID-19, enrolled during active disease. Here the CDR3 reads CAWSVTGNQPQHF. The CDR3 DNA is TGTGCCTGGAGTGTGACAGGGAATCAGCCCCAGCATTTT.